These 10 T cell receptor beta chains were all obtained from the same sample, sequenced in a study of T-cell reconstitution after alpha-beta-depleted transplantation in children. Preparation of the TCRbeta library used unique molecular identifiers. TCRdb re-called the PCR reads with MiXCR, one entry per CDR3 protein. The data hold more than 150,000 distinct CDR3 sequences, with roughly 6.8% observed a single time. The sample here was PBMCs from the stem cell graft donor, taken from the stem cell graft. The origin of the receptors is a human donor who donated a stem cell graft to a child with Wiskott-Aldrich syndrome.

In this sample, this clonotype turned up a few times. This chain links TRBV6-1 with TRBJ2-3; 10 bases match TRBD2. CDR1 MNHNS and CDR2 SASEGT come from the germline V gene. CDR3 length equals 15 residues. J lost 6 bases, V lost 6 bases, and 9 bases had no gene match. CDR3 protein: CASRERGGSVDTQYF. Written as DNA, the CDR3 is TGTGCCAGCAGAGAGCGGGGGGGCTCGGTGGATACGCAGTATTTT.

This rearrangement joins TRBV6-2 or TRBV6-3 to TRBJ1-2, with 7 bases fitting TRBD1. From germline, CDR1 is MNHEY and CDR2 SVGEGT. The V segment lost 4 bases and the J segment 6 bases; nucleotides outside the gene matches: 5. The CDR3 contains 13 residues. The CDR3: CASSWAGTDGYTF. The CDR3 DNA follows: TGTGCCAGCAGTTGGGCAGGGACAGATGGCTACACCTTC.

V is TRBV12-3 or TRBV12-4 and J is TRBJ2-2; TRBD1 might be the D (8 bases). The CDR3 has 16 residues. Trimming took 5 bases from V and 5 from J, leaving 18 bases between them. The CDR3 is CASSARTGRGTGELFF. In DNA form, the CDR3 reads TGTGCCAGCAGTGCTAGGACAGGGCGGGGGACCGGGGAGCTGTTTTTT.

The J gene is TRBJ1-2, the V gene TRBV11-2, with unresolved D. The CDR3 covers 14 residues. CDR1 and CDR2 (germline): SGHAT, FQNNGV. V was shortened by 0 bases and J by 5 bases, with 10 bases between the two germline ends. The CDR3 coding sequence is TGTGCCAGCAGCTTAGATGGCAGGAGGTATGGCTACACCTTC. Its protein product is CASSLDGRRYGYTF. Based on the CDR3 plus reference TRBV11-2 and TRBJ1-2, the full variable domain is EAGVAQSPRYKIIEKRQSVAFWCNPISGHATLYWYQQILGQGPKLLIQFQNNGVVDDSQLPKDRFSAERLKGVDSTLKIQPAKLEDSAVYLCASSLDGRRYGYTFGSGTRLTVV.

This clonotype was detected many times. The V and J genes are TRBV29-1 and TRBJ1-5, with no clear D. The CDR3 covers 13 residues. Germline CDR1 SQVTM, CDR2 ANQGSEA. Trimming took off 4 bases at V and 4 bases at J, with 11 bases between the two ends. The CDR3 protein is CSVVFQYNQPQHF. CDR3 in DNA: TGCAGCGTTGTTTTCCAATATAATCAGCCCCAGCATTTT.

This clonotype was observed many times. CDR3 region: CASSLSLAGVREQYF. The CDR3 bases are TGTGCCAGCAGTTTATCACTAGCGGGAGTCAGAGAGCAGTACTTC. V and J are TRBV12-3 or TRBV12-4 and TRBJ2-7, with 11 bases fitting TRBD2. The V and J ends lost 2 bases and 7 bases, in that order; junction bases with no gene match: 7. The CDR3 has 15 amino acids.

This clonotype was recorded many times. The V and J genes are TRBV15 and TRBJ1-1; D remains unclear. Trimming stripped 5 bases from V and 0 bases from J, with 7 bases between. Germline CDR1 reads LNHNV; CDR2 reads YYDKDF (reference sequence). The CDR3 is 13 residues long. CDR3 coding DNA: TGTGCCACCAGCGCGGGTATGAACACTGAAGCTTTCTTT. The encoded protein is CATSAGMNTEAFF.

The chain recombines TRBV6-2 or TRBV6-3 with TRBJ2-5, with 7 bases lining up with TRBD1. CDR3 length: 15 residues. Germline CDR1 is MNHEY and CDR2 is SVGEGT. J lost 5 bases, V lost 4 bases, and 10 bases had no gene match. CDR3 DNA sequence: TGTGCCAGCAGTTGGAACAGGGGCTCCGGGGAGACCCAGTACTTC. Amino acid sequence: CASSWNRGSGETQYF.

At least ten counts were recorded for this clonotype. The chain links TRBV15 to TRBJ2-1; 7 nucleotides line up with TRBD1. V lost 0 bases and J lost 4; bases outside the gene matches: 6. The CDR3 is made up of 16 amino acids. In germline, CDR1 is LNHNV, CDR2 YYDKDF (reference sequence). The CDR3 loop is CATSRDRGQRYNEQFF. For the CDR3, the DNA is TGTGCCACCAGCAGAGATCGGGGACAGCGATACAATGAGCAGTTCTTC. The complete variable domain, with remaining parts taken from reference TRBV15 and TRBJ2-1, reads DAMVIQNPRYQVTQFGKPVTLSCSQTLNHNVMYWYQQKSSQAPKLLFHYYDKDFNNEADTPDNFQSRRPNTSFCFLDIRSPGLGDTAMYLCATSRDRGQRYNEQFFGPGTRLTVL.

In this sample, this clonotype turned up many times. This CDR3 is CASSESVGTHGMNTEAFF. The CDR3 DNA is TGCGCCAGCAGTGAGTCCGTAGGGACTCATGGTATGAACACTGAAGCTTTCTTT. V and J are TRBV10-2 and TRBJ1-1; maybe TRBD1 (5 bases). The germline V gene encodes CDR1 WSHSY and CDR2 SAAADI. The CDR3 covers 18 residues. Trimming left V 0 bases short and J 0 bases short, with 17 bases between.